The 10 T cell receptor beta chains reported below all come from one sample, sequenced in a study of T cell responses to AZD1222 COVID-19 vaccine. Clones were sequenced by immunoSEQ multiplex PCR, and TCRdb holds only the in-frame ones, with some missing. The data hold about 270,000 clones, with approximately 94% observed a single time. Sequenced material: peripheral blood, taken 28 days after the second AZD1222 dose. The source is an adult who received the AZD1222 COVID-19 vaccine.

The V and J genes are TRBV5-1 and TRBJ1-2, with D possibly being TRBD1 (5 bases). This CDR3 contains 15 residues. Trimming removed 0 bases at V and 4 bases at J, with 13 bases between. The germline gives CDR1 SGHRS, CDR2 YFSETQ. The CDR3, as DNA: TGCGCCAGCAGCTTGGAGGCCGGGGGGAGCTATGGCTACACCTTC. This gives the protein CASSLEAGGSYGYTF.

The chain joins TRBV10-3 to TRBJ1-5, with 7 bases lining up with TRBD1. Germline CDR1 is ENHRY and CDR2 is SYGVKD. With V trimmed by 6 bases and J by 4 bases, 12 bases remained unmatched. The CDR3 contains 16 residues. The CDR3, as DNA: TGTGCCATCAGCGCCGACAGGGTTGCAGGGAATCAGCCCCAGCATTTT. Protein product: CAISADRVAGNQPQHF.

This clone came up once. The gene calls are TRBV12-3 or TRBV12-4 and TRBJ2-5; D not resolved. The CDR3 runs to 11 residues. V was shortened by 4 bases and J by 5 bases, with 5 bases between the two germline ends. The CDR3 sequence is CASSSSETQYF. CDR3 coding DNA: TGTGCCAGCAGTTCGTCGGAGACCCAGTACTTC.

The chain carries TRBV6-5 and TRBJ2-7; D is perhaps TRBD1 or TRBD2 (5 bases each). The CDR3 is made up of 13 amino acids. Germline V gene sequence: CDR1 MNHEY, CDR2 SVGAGI. Trimming took 6 bases from V and 3 from J, leaving 12 bases between them. The CDR3 region has the DNA TGTGCCAGCAGGCCGGGGCAGCTCTACGAGCAGTACTTC. Translating it yields CASRPGQLYEQYF.

The chain combines TRBV10-2 with TRBJ2-7; tentatively, D is TRBD2 (6 bases). CDR1 and CDR2 from the germline V gene are WSHSY and SAAADI. The CDR3 has 15 amino acids. V was pared by 3 bases and J by 3 bases, with 15 bases between. The CDR3 coding sequence is TGCGCCAGCAGTGAAGACCCTCGGAGGGTCTACGAGCAGTACTTC. As protein: CASSEDPRRVYEQYF.

The chain recombines TRBV7-9 with TRBJ2-1; maybe TRBD1 (6 bases). The CDR3 is made up of 13 amino acids. Germline V gene sequence: CDR1 SEHNR, CDR2 FQNEAQ (reference sequence). V lost 5 bases, J lost 4 bases, and 9 bases lay in between. CDR3 in DNA: TGTGCCAGCAGCAGCGGACAGTACAATGAGCAGTTCTTC. It is translated as CASSSGQYNEQFF. Filled out from reference TRBV7-9 and TRBJ2-1, the complete variable domain reads DTGVSQNPRHKITKRGQNVTFRCDPISEHNRLYWYRQTLGQGPEFLTYFQNEAQLEKSRLLSDRFSAERPKGSFSTLEIQRTEQGDSAMYLCASSSGQYNEQFFGPGTRLTVL.

In DNA form, the CDR3 reads TGTGCCAGCAGTTCCCGGGCACCCAACACTGAAGCTTTCTTT. It yields the protein CASSSRAPNTEAFF. V usage is TRBV3-1 (or the pseudogene TRBV3-2) and J usage is TRBJ1-1; D gene uncertain. Trimming cost V 6 bases and J 2 bases, with 13 bases left between them. Per germline, CDR1 LGHDT and CDR2 YNNKEL (reference sequence). This CDR3 has 14 amino acids.

The genes are TRBV6-8 and TRBJ2-1; possibly TRBD1 or TRBD2 for D (5 bases each). The CDR3 has 16 amino acids. The germline V and J ends were trimmed by 1 base and 5 bases, with 15 bases remaining between them. Germline CDR1 is MNHGY and CDR2 is SAAAGT. CDR3 sequence (DNA): TGTGCCAGCAGTTACTTGGTTGGGACCCCCGACAATGAGCAGTTCTTC. Translated: CASSYLVGTPDNEQFF.

In nucleotides, the CDR3 is TGTGCCAGCACCTGGACAGGGGCCCCCTACGAGCAGTACTTC. This sequence encodes CASTWTGAPYEQYF. The chain joins TRBV7-8 to TRBJ2-7; the match to TRBD1 covers 9 bases. Unmatched junction bases numbered 6, after V lost 7 bases and J lost 2 bases. This CDR3 has 14 residues. Germline loops: CDR1 SGHVS, CDR2 FQNEAQ.

The chain carries TRBV7-3 and TRBJ2-5; 7 bases are a match to TRBD2. The V gene end was trimmed by 1 base and the J gene end by 5 bases; junction bases not matched to a gene: 7. Germline lookup yields CDR1 SGHTA and CDR2 FQGTGA. The CDR3 covers 15 residues. The CDR3, as DNA: TGTGCCAGCAGCTTAAGTGGGCTAGCGGAGGAGACCCAGTACTTC. Protein product: CASSLSGLAEETQYF.